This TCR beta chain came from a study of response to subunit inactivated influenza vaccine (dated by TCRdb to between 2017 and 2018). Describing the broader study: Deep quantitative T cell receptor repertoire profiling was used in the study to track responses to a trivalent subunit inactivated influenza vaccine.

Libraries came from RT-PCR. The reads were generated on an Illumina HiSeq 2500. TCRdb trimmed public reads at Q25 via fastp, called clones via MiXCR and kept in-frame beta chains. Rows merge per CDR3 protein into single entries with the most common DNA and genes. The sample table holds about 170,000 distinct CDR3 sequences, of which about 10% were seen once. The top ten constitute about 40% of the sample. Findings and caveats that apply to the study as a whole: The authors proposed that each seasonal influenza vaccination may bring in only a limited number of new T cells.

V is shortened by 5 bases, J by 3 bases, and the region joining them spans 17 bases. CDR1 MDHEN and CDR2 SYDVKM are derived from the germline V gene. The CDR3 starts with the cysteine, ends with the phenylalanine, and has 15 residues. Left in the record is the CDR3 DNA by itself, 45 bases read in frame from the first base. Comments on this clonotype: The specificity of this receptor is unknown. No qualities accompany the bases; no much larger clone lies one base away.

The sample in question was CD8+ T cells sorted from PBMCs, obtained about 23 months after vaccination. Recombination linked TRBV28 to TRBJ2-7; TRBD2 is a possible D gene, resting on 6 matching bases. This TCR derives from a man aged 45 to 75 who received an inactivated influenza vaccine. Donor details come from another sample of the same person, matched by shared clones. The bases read TGTGCCAGCAGTCCGCGGGACGGGCTGATCTACGAGCAGTACTTC. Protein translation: CASSPRDGLIYEQYF.